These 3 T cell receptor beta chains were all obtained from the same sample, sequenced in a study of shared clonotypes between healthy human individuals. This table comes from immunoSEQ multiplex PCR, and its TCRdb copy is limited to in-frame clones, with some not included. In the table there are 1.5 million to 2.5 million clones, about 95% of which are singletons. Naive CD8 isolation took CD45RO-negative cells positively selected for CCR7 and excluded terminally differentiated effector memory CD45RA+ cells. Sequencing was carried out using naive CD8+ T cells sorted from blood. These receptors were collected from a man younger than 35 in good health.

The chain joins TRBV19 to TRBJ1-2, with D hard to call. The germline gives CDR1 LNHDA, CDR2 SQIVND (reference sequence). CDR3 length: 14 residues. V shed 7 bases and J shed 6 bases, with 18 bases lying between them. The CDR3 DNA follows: TGTGCCAGTACCGTTGGTATGGCATTGGATGGCTACACCTTC. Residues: CASTVGMALDGYTF.

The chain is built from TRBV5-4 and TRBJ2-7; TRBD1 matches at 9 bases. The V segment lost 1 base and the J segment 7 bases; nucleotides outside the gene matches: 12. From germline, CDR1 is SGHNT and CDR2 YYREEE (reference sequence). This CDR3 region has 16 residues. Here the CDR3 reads CASSLTPGTGNGEQYF. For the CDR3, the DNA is TGTGCCAGCAGCTTGACCCCCGGGACAGGGAACGGTGAGCAGTACTTC.

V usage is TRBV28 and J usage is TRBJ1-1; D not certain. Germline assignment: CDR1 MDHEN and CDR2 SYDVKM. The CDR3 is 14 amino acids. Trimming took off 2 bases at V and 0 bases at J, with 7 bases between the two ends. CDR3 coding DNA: TGTGCCAGCAGTTTACCCCCACTGAACACTGAAGCTTTCTTT. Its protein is CASSLPPLNTEAFF.